The 27 T cell receptor beta chains in this list originate from one sample, sequenced in a study of shared clonotypes between healthy human individuals. Method: immunoSEQ multiplex PCR; TCRdb's copy keeps in-frame clones and lacks some. The table includes some 2,500,000 clones, roughly 93% detected once. Source material: naive CD4+ T cells from PBMCs. Subset noted: CD45RA+ positively selected. Receptors originate from a man aged 18 to 30 in good health. Some clones in this sample may be carry-over from other donors' samples.

The gene calls are TRBV27 and TRBJ2-1; no clear D gene. The CDR3 sequence is 15 residues long. Germline CDR1 reads MNHEY; CDR2 reads SMNVEV (reference sequence). V was clipped by 2 bases and J by 4 bases, with 12 bases between them. CDR3 residues: CASSLTGSRYNEQFF. The CDR3 bases are TGTGCCAGCAGTTTAACGGGTAGCCGATACAATGAGCAGTTCTTC.

As for this clone: The sample holds other DNA sequences that translate to the same CDR3. The gene calls are TRBV5-1 and TRBJ2-7; D not certain. Trimming took off 0 bases at V and 4 bases at J, with 5 bases between the two ends. The CDR3 totals 12 residues. The germline gives CDR1 SGHRS, CDR2 YFSETQ. The CDR3 is CASSLEGYEQYF. The CDR3 region has the DNA TGCGCCAGCAGCTTGGAAGGGTACGAGCAGTACTTC.

The J gene is TRBJ1-1, the V gene TRBV28, with D unresolved. CDR1 is MDHEN, CDR2 SYDVKM, per germline. CDR3 length: 12 residues. Trimming took off 2 bases at V and 6 bases at J, with 7 bases between the two ends. Written as DNA, the CDR3 is TGTGCCAGCAGTTTAGCCGTCCCTGAAGCTTTCTTT. Translating it yields CASSLAVPEAFF. The full variable domain, its missing parts supplied by reference TRBV28 and TRBJ1-1, is DVKVTQSSRYLVKRTGEKVFLECVQDMDHENMFWYRQDPGLGLRLIYFSYDVKMKEKGDIPEGYSVSREKKERFSLILESASTNQTSMYLCASSLAVPEAFFGQGTRLTVV.

This chain joins TRBV6-1 and TRBJ1-5; 8 bases are shared with TRBD1. The CDR3 sequence is 14 residues long. The germline gives CDR1 MNHNS, CDR2 SASEGT. V was pared by 7 bases and J by 2 bases, with 4 bases of the junction left unmatched. The CDR3 here is CASTRTGRNQPQHF. Here the CDR3 DNA reads TGTGCCAGCACTCGGACAGGGCGCAATCAGCCCCAGCATTTT.

The genes are TRBV15 and TRBJ2-2; TRBD2 matches at 8 bases. V shed 0 bases, J shed 4 bases, and the junction held 7 bases outside the gene matches. CDR3 length equals 17 residues. Germline CDR1 and CDR2: LNHNV and YYDKDF (reference sequence). The CDR3 spells CATSRDLGSGTTGELFF. In DNA, the CDR3 is TGTGCCACCAGCAGAGATCTTGGTAGCGGGACCACCGGGGAGCTGTTTTTT. Variable domain in full (rest from reference TRBV15 and TRBJ2-2): DAMVIQNPRYQVTQFGKPVTLSCSQTLNHNVMYWYQQKSSQAPKLLFHYYDKDFNNEADTPDNFQSRRPNTSFCFLDIRSPGLGDTAMYLCATSRDLGSGTTGELFFGEGSRLTVL.

The chain carries TRBV5-1 and TRBJ2-1, with 13 nucleotides matching TRBD2. Germline CDR1 is SGHRS and CDR2 is YFSETQ. Unmatched junction bases numbered 6, after V lost 4 bases and J lost 2 bases. The CDR3 is 17 residues long. The CDR3 DNA follows: TGCGCCAGCAGCCACGGACTAGCGGGAGTTGCCTACAATGAGCAGTTCTTC. It specifies CASSHGLAGVAYNEQFF.

The chain employs TRBV14 and TRBJ1-5; no reliable D call. Trimming pared 0 bases from V and 12 bases from J, leaving 12 bases between. Looked up from germline, CDR1 is SGHDN and CDR2 is FVKESK. The CDR3 has 13 residues. The CDR3 region is CASSQDYYQNQHF. CDR3 sequence (DNA): TGTGCCAGCAGCCAAGATTATTACCAGAACCAGCATTTT.

The genes are TRBV19 and TRBJ1-2; D unresolved. CDR3 length: 15 amino acids. Germline CDR1 is LNHDA and CDR2 is SQIVND (reference sequence). V shed 6 bases and J shed 3 bases, with 17 bases lying between them. The CDR3 region is CASSRQQRSHYGYTF. In nucleotides, the CDR3 is TGTGCCAGTAGCCGACAACAAAGATCTCACTATGGCTACACCTTC.

The chain joins TRBV6-1 to TRBJ1-5; D possibly corresponds to TRBD1 (6 bases). V was trimmed by 2 bases and J by 5 bases, leaving 10 bases between them. The CDR3 loop spans 14 amino acids. CDR1 and CDR2 from the germline V gene are MNHNS and SASEGT. The DNA for the CDR3 is TGTGCCAGCAGTGAATTCGGACAGTATCAGCCCCAGCATTTT. Its protein is CASSEFGQYQPQHF.

V is TRBV5-1 and J is TRBJ2-1; no firm D call. This CDR3 has 15 amino acids. The V and J ends lost 0 bases and 3 bases respectively, with 10 bases between them. CDR1 and CDR2 from the germline V gene are SGHRS and YFSETQ. This CDR3 reads CASSLVGSIYNEQFF. The CDR3 region has the DNA TGCGCCAGCAGCTTGGTCGGGTCGATCTACAATGAGCAGTTCTTC.

This chain uses TRBV9 with TRBJ2-2; possibly TRBD1 for D (5 bases). Trimming took off 4 bases at V and 0 bases at J, with 10 bases between the two ends. This CDR3 is 15 amino acids long. From germline, CDR1 is SGDLS and CDR2 YYNGEE. The CDR3 coding sequence is TGTGCCAGCAGCCCCCGACAGACGAACACCGGGGAGCTGTTTTTT. This translates into CASSPRQTNTGELFF.

This chain joins TRBV7-2 and TRBJ2-1; the D gene is possibly TRBD2 (5 bases). CDR3 length equals 15 residues. Trimming cost V 1 base and J 4 bases, with 11 bases left between them. CDR1 is SGHTA and CDR2 is FQGNSA in the germline V gene. CDR3 DNA sequence: TGTGCCAGCAGCTTAGACTACGGGGTTTACAATGAGCAGTTCTTC. Translating it yields CASSLDYGVYNEQFF.

This clone was recorded only once. J is TRBJ2-7 and V is TRBV5-6; the D is unclear. The CDR3 consists of 11 residues. The germline V gene encodes CDR1 SGHDT and CDR2 YYEEEE. Trimming cost V 5 bases and J 5 bases, with 8 bases left between them. The CDR3 spells CASSSGNEQYF. CDR3 in DNA: TGTGCCAGCAGTTCTGGAAACGAGCAGTACTTC.

The V and J genes are TRBV15 and TRBJ2-5; 9 positions agree with TRBD1. Trimming cost V 5 bases and J 5 bases; bases outside gene matches: 9. The CDR3 contains 15 residues. Germline-derived CDR1 and CDR2 are LNHNV and YYDKDF (reference sequence). The CDR3 region is CATSQRTDRGETQYF. CDR3 sequence (DNA): TGTGCCACCAGCCAACGAACCGACAGGGGGGAGACCCAGTACTTC. The full variable domain, rest sourced from reference TRBV15 and TRBJ2-5, is DAMVIQNPRYQVTQFGKPVTLSCSQTLNHNVMYWYQQKSSQAPKLLFHYYDKDFNNEADTPDNFQSRRPNTSFCFLDIRSPGLGDTAMYLCATSQRTDRGETQYFGPGTRLLVL.

V usage is TRBV5-6 and J usage is TRBJ1-1; D is perhaps TRBD1 (6 bases). CDR3 length equals 15 residues. The V end lost 4 bases, the J end lost 0 bases, and 13 bases lay between the germline ends. Germline lookup yields CDR1 SGHDT and CDR2 YYEEEE. Here the CDR3 reads CASSPFYRVNTEAFF. The CDR3 DNA reads TGTGCCAGCAGCCCGTTTTACAGGGTGAACACTGAAGCTTTCTTT. The whole variable domain, filled in from reference TRBV5-6 and TRBJ1-1, reads DAGVTQSPTHLIKTRGQQVTLRCSPKSGHDTVSWYQQALGQGPQFIFQYYEEEERQRGNFPDRFSGHQFPNYSSELNVNALLLGDSALYLCASSPFYRVNTEAFFGQGTRLTVV.

J is TRBJ1-2 and V is TRBV19, with a weak D call TRBD1 (5 bases). The CDR3 length is 14 residues. V lost 6 bases, J lost 5 bases, and 16 bases lay in between. The germline V gene encodes CDR1 LNHDA and CDR2 SQIVND (reference sequence). Here the CDR3 reads CASRPGRNFYGYTF. For the CDR3, the DNA is TGTGCCAGTAGACCGGGACGGAACTTTTATGGCTACACCTTC.

This clone was counted a single time. The V call is TRBV14, the J call TRBJ2-1; 7 bases map to TRBD2. Germline CDR1 SGHDN, CDR2 FVKESK. This CDR3 is built from 16 residues. The ends lost 0 bases at V and 8 bases at J; junction bases unmatched: 10. The CDR3 bases are TGTGCCAGCAGCCAAGATGGGGGAGGGCCTCTGGATGAGCAGTTCTTC. The encoded protein is CASSQDGGGPLDEQFF.

V is TRBV15 and J is TRBJ2-7, with D possibly being TRBD1 (5 bases). The CDR3 length is 16 residues. V was pared by 0 bases and J by 2 bases, with 14 bases between. Germline-derived CDR1 and CDR2 are LNHNV and YYDKDF (reference sequence). The CDR3: CATSRDPGGATYEQYF. The DNA of the CDR3 is TGTGCCACCAGCAGAGATCCAGGTGGGGCGACCTACGAGCAGTACTTC.

The chain couples TRBV7-3 to TRBJ1-2; TRBD1 is a possible D gene (5 bases). Germline V gene sequence: CDR1 SGHTA, CDR2 FQGTGA. Deletions cut 5 bases from V and 1 base from J, with 14 bases between. The CDR3 consists of 15 residues. CDR3 region: CASSRDSGLNYGYTF. Here the CDR3 DNA reads TGTGCCAGCAGCCGAGACAGCGGCCTTAACTATGGCTACACCTTC.

This clone was picked up one time. The chain links TRBV7-8 to TRBJ2-5, with TRBD1 matching over 7 bases. Germline lookup yields CDR1 SGHVS and CDR2 FQNEAQ. This CDR3 region has 15 residues. V lost 2 bases and J lost 2; bases outside the gene matches: 5. This CDR3 is CASSLRDREQETQYF. DNA of the CDR3: TGTGCCAGCAGCTTACGAGACAGGGAGCAAGAGACCCAGTACTTC.

The chain joins TRBV6-1 to TRBJ2-1, with 7 bases that match TRBD1. V lost 4 bases and J lost 4; bases outside the gene matches: 13. The V gene's germline CDR1 is MNHNS and CDR2 SASEGT. The CDR3 runs 17 residues. The CDR3 protein is CASSARRGTTGYNEQFF. DNA of the CDR3: TGTGCCAGCAGTGCCCGCAGGGGGACGACGGGATACAATGAGCAGTTCTTC.

V is TRBV27 and J is TRBJ1-1; a possible D gene is TRBD1 (5 bases). The CDR3 runs to 14 residues. V lost 5 bases and J lost 7, with 17 bases in between. Germline lookup yields CDR1 MNHEY and CDR2 SMNVEV (reference sequence). CDR3 DNA: TGTGCCAGCAGTAGCCGACAGATGAGCGATGAAGCTTTCTTT. It encodes CASSSRQMSDEAFF.

A single count supports this clone. CDR3 protein: CASSLVGPDTEAFF. DNA for the CDR3: TGTGCCAGCAGCTTAGTAGGCCCGGACACTGAAGCTTTCTTT. The V gene is TRBV7-2, the J gene TRBJ1-1; D is uncertain. The length of the CDR3 is 14 residues. V was cut by 1 base and J by 3 bases, with 9 bases left in between. Germline CDR1 is SGHTA and CDR2 is FQGNSA.

The chain has TRBV28 and TRBJ1-6; D remains ambiguous. Germline CDR1 MDHEN, CDR2 SYDVKM. V dropped 7 bases and J dropped 10 bases, with 14 bases sitting between them. This CDR3 has 13 amino acids. The DNA of the CDR3 is TGTGCCAGCACAACTCCGGGAGGATCACCCCTCCACTTT. Translation gives CASTTPGGSPLHF.

The chain links TRBV6-1 to TRBJ2-7; 8 bases align to TRBD1. Germline V CDR1 and CDR2: MNHNS, SASEGT. The CDR3 totals 15 residues. Germline trimming cut 1 base from V and 3 bases from J; bases unmatched to any gene: 5. CDR3 loop: CASSEGGQVYYEQYF. The CDR3 bases are TGTGCCAGCAGTGAAGGGGGACAGGTTTACTACGAGCAGTACTTC.

The CDR3 sequence: CASSLAVAGDFHEQYF. The DNA of the CDR3 is TGCGCCAGCAGCTTGGCGGTGGCAGGGGATTTCCACGAGCAGTACTTC. The gene calls are TRBV5-1 and TRBJ2-7; D is perhaps TRBD1 (6 bases). The CDR3 contains 16 residues. Germline lookup yields CDR1 SGHRS and CDR2 YFSETQ. V was trimmed by 0 bases and J by 5 bases, leaving 18 bases between them. The full variable domain, in which reference TRBV5-1 and TRBJ2-7 provide the parts outside the CDR3, is KAGVTQTPRYLIKTRGQQVTLSCSPISGHRSVSWYQQTPGQGLQFLFEYFSETQRNKGNFPGRFSGRQFSNSRSEMNVSTLELGDSALYLCASSLAVAGDFHEQYFGPGTRLTVT.

This clone was picked up a small number of times. The same CDR3 can be traced to other DNA sequences in this sample. V usage is TRBV28 and J usage is TRBJ2-7, with 7 bases lining up with TRBD1. The trim removed 8 bases at V and 1 base at J, leaving 2 bases unmatched. Germline CDR1 MDHEN, CDR2 SYDVKM. This CDR3 is built from 12 residues. CDR3 nucleotides: TGTGCCAGCGAGGGACAGTCCTACGAGCAGTACTTC. Protein: CASEGQSYEQYF.